This T cell receptor (beta chain) comes out of a study of OX40 agonist ivuxolimab in advanced cancers. Across the whole study: Patients enrolled in dose escalation were diagnosed with hepatocellular carcinoma, melanoma, renal cell or head and neck cancer. Three patients showed partial responses: one hepatocellular carcinoma and two cutaneous melanoma cases.

The V gene's germline CDR1 is MRHNA and CDR2 SNTAGT. V dropped 0 bases and J dropped 0; count of bases not matched to a gene: 3. There are 16 residues in the CDR3. Method: immunoSEQ multiplex PCR; TCRdb's copy keeps in-frame clones and lacks some. The table has 98,000 or so clones, roughly nine tenths seen once. Peripheral blood came from all dose cohorts at three timepoints. This rearrangement joins TRBV6-4 to TRBJ2-3, with 7 bases matching TRBD1. This clonotype was obtained from an adult with an advanced solid tumor such as melanoma, head and neck, liver or kidney cancer. Source: CD4+ or CD8+ T cells sorted from blood, taken in a trial of the OX40 agonist ivuxolimab. The CDR3 sequence: CASSDSGQRSTDTQYF. The DNA for the CDR3 is TGTGCCAGCAGTGACTCGGGACAGCGAAGCACAGATACGCAGTATTTT.